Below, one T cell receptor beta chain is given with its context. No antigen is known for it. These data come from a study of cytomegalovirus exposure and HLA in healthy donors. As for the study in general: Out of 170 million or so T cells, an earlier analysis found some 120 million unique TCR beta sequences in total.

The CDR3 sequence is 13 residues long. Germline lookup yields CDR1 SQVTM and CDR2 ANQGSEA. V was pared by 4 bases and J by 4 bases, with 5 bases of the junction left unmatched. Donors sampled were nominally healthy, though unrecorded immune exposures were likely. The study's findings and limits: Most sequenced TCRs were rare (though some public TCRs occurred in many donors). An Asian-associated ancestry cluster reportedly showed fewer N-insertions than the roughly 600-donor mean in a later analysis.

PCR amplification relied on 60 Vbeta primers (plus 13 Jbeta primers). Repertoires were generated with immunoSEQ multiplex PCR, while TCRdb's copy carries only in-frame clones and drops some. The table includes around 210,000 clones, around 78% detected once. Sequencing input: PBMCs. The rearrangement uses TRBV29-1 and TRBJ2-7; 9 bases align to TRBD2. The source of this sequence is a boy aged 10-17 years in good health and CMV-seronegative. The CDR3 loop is CSVVREGPYEQYF. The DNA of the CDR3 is TGCAGCGTTGTGCGGGAGGGCCCTTACGAGCAGTACTTC.